Listed here are 19 T cell receptor beta chains from one sample, sequenced in a study of control samples from healthy donors and cancer patients. Assay: immunoSEQ multiplex PCR; the TCRdb copy retains only in-frame clones and omits some. The data show about 94,000 clones, about 88% seen once. Sequenced sample: blood. Receptor source: a woman between 50 and 59 years old in good health.

The J gene is TRBJ1-2, the V gene TRBV10-3; D is ambiguous. Germline V lookup: CDR1 ENHRY, CDR2 SYGVKD. The ends were cut back, 7 bases at V and 4 bases at J, with 13 bases in the middle. The CDR3 is made up of 13 amino acids. The CDR3 DNA reads as TGTGCCATCACCGGGCCGTCGAGCTATGGCTACACCTTC. As protein: CAITGPSSYGYTF.

The V call is TRBV6-5, the J call TRBJ2-3, with 9 bases that match TRBD1. The V gene's germline CDR1 is MNHEY and CDR2 SVGAGI. With 6 bases clipped from V and 5 bases from J, the junction kept 6 bases outside the gene matches. The CDR3 spans 14 residues. CDR3 in amino acids: CASRRTGVEDTQYF. In DNA, the CDR3 is TGTGCCAGCAGGCGGACAGGGGTTGAAGATACGCAGTATTTT.

The V call is TRBV4-1, the J call TRBJ1-1, with 8 bases lining up with TRBD1. The J segment lost 5 bases and the V segment lost 4 bases, leaving 18 bases of the junction unmatched. CDR1 MGHRA and CDR2 YSYEKL come from the germline V gene. The CDR3 has 18 residues. The chain's CDR3 is CASSPTSIRTGPRTEAFF. Written as DNA, the CDR3 is TGCGCCAGCAGCCCTACCTCCATCCGGACAGGGCCTCGTACTGAAGCTTTCTTT.

This sequence joins TRBV14 and TRBJ2-1; 8 bases fit TRBD2. CDR1 and CDR2 from the germline V gene are SGHDN and FVKESK. The CDR3 has 14 amino acids. V lost 4 bases to trimming and J lost 7 bases; unmatched junction nucleotides: 6. The CDR3 DNA sequence: TGTGCCAGCAGCCCACTAGCGGTACGGAATGAGCAGTTCTTC. Its protein is CASSPLAVRNEQFF.

The chain joins TRBV7-3 to TRBJ1-3; tentatively, D is TRBD1 (5 bases). In germline, CDR1 is SGHTA, CDR2 FQGTGA. The CDR3 sequence is 13 residues long. With 5 bases removed from V and 4 bases from J, the gap between germline ends came to 9 bases. The CDR3 coding sequence is TGTGCCAGCAGCCCTCGGACAGGAAACACCATATATTTT. Amino acid sequence: CASSPRTGNTIYF.

The chain has TRBV18 and TRBJ2-3, with a tentative D call TRBD2 (5 bases). The germline V gene encodes CDR1 KGHSH and CDR2 LQKENI. CDR3 length: 14 residues. V lost 1 base to trimming and J lost 6 bases, with 11 bases between them. CDR3 in amino acids: CASSPRGQRDTQYF. CDR3 sequence (DNA): TGTGCCAGCTCACCACGCGGGCAAAGGGATACGCAGTATTTT.

The chain has TRBV29-1 and TRBJ1-5; tentative D call: TRBD1 (6 bases). V dropped 4 bases and J dropped 5 bases, with 12 bases sitting between them. Germline CDR1 reads SQVTM; CDR2 reads ANQGSEA. The CDR3 contains 13 residues. This chain's CDR3 is CSVADRFDQPQHF. CDR3 coding DNA: TGCAGCGTTGCAGACAGGTTCGATCAGCCCCAGCATTTT.

V is TRBV19 and J is TRBJ1-3; D is unclear. Per the germline V gene, CDR1 is LNHDA and CDR2 is SQIVND (reference sequence). There are 15 residues in the CDR3. V shed 3 bases and J shed 2 bases, with 11 bases lying between them. The CDR3 DNA reads as TGTGCCAGTAGTATTATTTCAGCGGCTGGAAACACCATATATTTT. Protein: CASSIISAAGNTIYF. Full variable domain (missing parts from reference TRBV19 and TRBJ1-3): DGGITQSPKYLFRKEGQNVTLSCEQNLNHDAMYWYRQDPGQGLRLIYYSQIVNDFQKGDIAEGYSVSREKKESFPLTVTSAQKNPTAFYLCASSIISAAGNTIYFGEGSWLTVV.

V usage is TRBV11-2 and J usage is TRBJ2-4, with D unresolved. Trimming stripped 5 bases from V and 2 bases from J, with 13 bases between. The CDR3 extends over 15 amino acids. Per the germline V gene, CDR1 is SGHAT and CDR2 is FQNNGV. The CDR3 is CASSPESLPKNIQYF. CDR3 DNA sequence: TGTGCCAGCAGCCCCGAGTCCCTGCCCAAAAACATTCAGTACTTC.

This chain links TRBV5-5 with TRBJ2-1, with 8 positions matching TRBD2. CDR1 and CDR2 (germline): SGHKS, YYEKEE (reference sequence). V trimming: 1 base; J trimming: 0 bases; junction bases outside the gene matches: 0. The CDR3 totals 15 residues. CDR3 protein: CASSLSGSSYNEQFF. The CDR3, as DNA: TGTGCCAGCAGCTTGAGCGGGAGCTCCTACAATGAGCAGTTCTTC.

The V and J genes are TRBV2 and TRBJ1-1, with TRBD1 matching 8 bases. Germline V gene lookup returns CDR1 SNHLY and CDR2 FYNNEI. Unmatched junction bases numbered 1, after V lost 3 bases and J lost 7 bases. The CDR3 is 12 amino acids. CDR3 nucleotides: TGTGCCAGCAGTGATGACAGGGGTGAAGCTTTCTTT. Translating gives CASSDDRGEAFF.

This clone occurred once. CDR3: CASSFGAGDTDTQYF. In nucleotides, the CDR3 is TGTGCCAGCAGCTTTGGGGCTGGAGACACAGATACGCAGTATTTT. The chain joins TRBV5-6 to TRBJ2-3; weak D call: TRBD1 (5 bases). This CDR3 comprises 15 residues. With 2 bases removed from V and 2 bases from J, the gap between germline ends came to 12 bases. Germline CDR1 and CDR2: SGHDT and YYEEEE.

This clone was counted once. V is TRBV19 and J is TRBJ2-6, with D perhaps matching TRBD1 (6 bases). Germline V gene data show CDR1 as LNHDA and CDR2 as SQIVND (reference sequence). There are 13 residues in the CDR3. V was trimmed by 3 bases and J by 12 bases, leaving 12 bases between them. This CDR3 is CASSMAGVGVLTF. As DNA, the CDR3 is TGTGCCAGTAGTATGGCAGGGGTGGGCGTCCTGACTTTC.

The CDR3 reads CATRKDRASYNEQFF. CDR3 coding DNA: TGTGCCACCCGGAAGGACAGGGCCTCCTACAATGAGCAGTTCTTC. The chain joins TRBV15 to TRBJ2-1; 8 nucleotides agree with TRBD1. Germline-derived CDR1 and CDR2 are LNHNV and YYDKDF (reference sequence). V lost 8 bases to trimming and J lost 0 bases; unmatched junction nucleotides: 6. The CDR3 totals 15 residues.

The V gene is TRBV19, the J gene TRBJ1-5; 7 nucleotides line up with TRBD1. The CDR3 loop spans 17 amino acids. J gave up 3 bases and V 7 bases, and 15 bases lay outside the gene matches. Per germline, CDR1 LNHDA and CDR2 SQIVND (reference sequence). This CDR3 is CASTRRDRSVPNQPQHF. For the CDR3, the DNA is TGTGCCAGTACTCGCCGGGACAGATCTGTCCCCAATCAGCCCCAGCATTTT.

The chain combines TRBV7-9 with TRBJ2-5; D might be TRBD2 (6 bases). The germline gives CDR1 SEHNR, CDR2 FQNEAQ (reference sequence). This CDR3 comprises 16 residues. Trimming took 0 bases from V and 2 from J, leaving 13 bases between them. The CDR3 is CASSLARGRFQETQYF. The DNA for the CDR3 is TGTGCCAGCAGCTTAGCGCGGGGACGGTTTCAAGAGACCCAGTACTTC. Full variable domain (rest looked up from reference TRBV7-9 and TRBJ2-5): DTGVSQNPRHKITKRGQNVTFRCDPISEHNRLYWYRQTLGQGPEFLTYFQNEAQLEKSRLLSDRFSAERPKGSFSTLEIQRTEQGDSAMYLCASSLARGRFQETQYFGPGTRLLVL.

The chain is built from TRBV2 and TRBJ2-7; D could derive from TRBD1 or TRBD2 (5 bases each). The CDR3 loop spans 13 amino acids. Germline V lookup: CDR1 SNHLY, CDR2 FYNNEI. Deletions cut 7 bases from V and 1 base from J, with 11 bases between. CDR3 amino acids: CASTRDESYEQYF. The CDR3, as DNA: TGTGCCAGCACCCGGGACGAGTCCTACGAGCAGTACTTC. The whole variable domain, remainder taken from reference TRBV2 and TRBJ2-7, is EPEVTQTPSHQVTQMGQEVILRCVPISNHLYFYWYRQILGQKVEFLVSFYNNEISEKSEIFDDQFSVERPDGSNFTLKIRSTKLEDSAMYFCASTRDESYEQYFGPGTRLTVT.

V usage is TRBV6-2 or TRBV6-3 and J usage is TRBJ1-5, with 8 bases fitting TRBD1. V was pared by 3 bases and J by 3 bases, with 4 bases of the junction left unmatched. CDR1 is MNHEY and CDR2 is SVGEGT in the germline V gene. The length of the CDR3 is 15 residues. CDR3 nucleotides: TGTGCCAGCAGTTATGCAGGGGGCAACAATCAGCCCCAGCATTTT. Its protein is CASSYAGGNNQPQHF.

The table lists this clone with a count of one. V is TRBV3-1 (or the pseudogene TRBV3-2) and J is TRBJ2-5, with D hard to call. The CDR3 loop spans 14 amino acids. Germline-derived CDR1 and CDR2 are LGHDT and YNNKEL (reference sequence). Trimming took off 2 bases at V and 5 bases at J, with 12 bases between the two ends. The CDR3 DNA reads as TGTGCCAGCAGCCAATCCGGGCTTCCGGAGACCCAGTACTTC. Translating gives CASSQSGLPETQYF.